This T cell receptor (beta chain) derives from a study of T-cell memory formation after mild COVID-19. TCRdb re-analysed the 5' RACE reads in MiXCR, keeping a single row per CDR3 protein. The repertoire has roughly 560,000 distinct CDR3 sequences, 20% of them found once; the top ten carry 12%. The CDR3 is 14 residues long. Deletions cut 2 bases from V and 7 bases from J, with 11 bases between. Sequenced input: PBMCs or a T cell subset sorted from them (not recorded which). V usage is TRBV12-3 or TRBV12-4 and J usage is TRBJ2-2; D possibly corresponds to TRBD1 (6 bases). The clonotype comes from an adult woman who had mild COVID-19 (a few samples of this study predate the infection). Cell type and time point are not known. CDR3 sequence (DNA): TGTGCCAGCAGTTTACAAGGGGGTCTCGGGGAGCTGTTTTTT. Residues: CASSLQGGLGELFF.